What follows are 10 T cell receptor beta chains derived from one specimen sequenced in a study of identical twins. Using its own MiXCR run on the 5' RACE reads, TCRdb lists one record per CDR3 protein. The data hold some 1,700,000 distinct CDR3 sequences, with 25% to 35% observed a single time. Sequenced: cord blood. These TCRs come from a newborn girl in good health.

The rearrangement links TRBV12-3 or TRBV12-4 to TRBJ2-3; TRBD2 agrees at 10 bases. With V trimmed by 6 bases and J by 8 bases, 11 bases remained unmatched. The CDR3 extends over 15 amino acids. The CDR3 spells CASRELAGSHGTQYF. The CDR3 DNA reads TGTGCCAGCAGGGAACTAGCGGGATCTCATGGTACGCAGTATTTT.

This chain links TRBV5-1 with TRBJ2-3; 9 nucleotides agree with TRBD2. There are 18 residues in the CDR3. The germline CDR1 and CDR2 sequences are SGHRS and YFSETQ. Trimming removed 6 bases from V and 2 bases from J; junction bases left unmatched: 16. CDR3 region: CASNRFSGGRGATDTQYF. The CDR3 bases are TGCGCCAGCAATCGGTTTAGCGGGGGACGCGGGGCCACAGATACGCAGTATTTT.

The chain uses TRBV20-1 and TRBJ1-2; 10 positions agree with TRBD1. Germline CDR1 reads DFQATT; CDR2 reads SNEGSKA (reference sequence). Trimming removed 3 bases from V and 4 bases from J; junction bases left unmatched: 5. The CDR3 runs 14 residues. This CDR3 is CSAREDRGRYGYTF. CDR3 coding DNA: TGCAGTGCTAGGGAAGACAGGGGGCGCTATGGCTACACCTTC.

DNA for the CDR3: TGTGCCAGCAGCCAACTAGCTAATGAAAAACTGTTTTTT. It encodes CASSQLANEKLFF. V gene TRBV14 combines with J gene TRBJ1-4; D gene uncertain. The V and J ends lost 2 bases and 3 bases respectively, with 4 bases between them. The CDR3 is 13 amino acids. Germline-derived CDR1 and CDR2 are SGHDN and FVKESK.

Of note for this clonotype: This clone may be a read error of a much larger clone one base away. V and J are TRBV25-1 and TRBJ2-5; D may correspond to TRBD1 or TRBD2 (7 bases each). The DNA end favors TRBJ2-4, so the J call may be wrong. The CDR3 length is 17 residues. Germline values: CDR1 MGHDK, CDR2 SYGVNS. This chain's CDR3 is CASRARIFQGEGNIQYF. CDR3 bases: TGTGCCAGCAGAGCGAGAATCTTTCAGGGGGAGGGAAACATTCAGTACTTC.

The rearrangement uses TRBV25-1 and TRBJ1-3, with 8 bases matching TRBD1. This CDR3 contains 15 residues. Germline V CDR1 and CDR2: MGHDK, SYGVNS. V lost 3 bases and J lost 2; bases outside the gene matches: 3. The CDR3 nucleotides are TGTGCCAGCAGTGATTGGACAGGGCCTGGAAACACCATATATTTT. Encoded protein: CASSDWTGPGNTIYF.

J is TRBJ2-7 and V is TRBV11-1, with 7 bases lining up with TRBD1. CDR3 length equals 13 residues. CDR1 is SGHAT, CDR2 FQDESV, per germline (reference sequence). After removal of 5 bases from V and 3 bases from J, the junction contained 4 bases not matched to a gene. CDR3 protein: CASSGRGFYEQYF. DNA of the CDR3: TGTGCCAGCAGCGGCAGGGGGTTCTACGAGCAGTACTTC.

The chain carries TRBV4-1 and TRBJ2-4; perhaps TRBD2 as D (5 bases). The ends were cut back, 2 bases at V and 1 base at J, with 9 bases in the middle. The length of the CDR3 is 15 residues. Germline CDR1 and CDR2: MGHRA and YSYEKL. The CDR3 spells CASSQLGMAKNIQYF. In nucleotides, the CDR3 is TGCGCCAGCAGCCAACTCGGGATGGCCAAAAACATTCAGTACTTC.

Turning to this clonotype: A much larger clonotype is one base distant, so this may be a read error. This chain connects TRBV10-3 to TRBJ2-7; no reliable D call. Germline V lookup: CDR1 ENHRY, CDR2 SYGVKD. The V end lost 10 bases, the J end lost 10 bases, and 26 bases lay between the germline ends. CDR3 length: 14 residues. DNA for the CDR3: TGTGCCACCAGCCCAGGCCAGAGTAGGGAAACCCAGTACTTC. Translation: CATSPGQSRETQYF.

A word on this clonotype: The junction departs from the called germline gene at one end, perhaps through a read error. The chain uses TRBV6-6 and TRBJ2-3, with D unresolved. Germline CDR1 MNHNY, CDR2 SVGAGI (reference sequence). This CDR3 comprises 16 residues. This chain's CDR3 is CDSSPEAFIGTDTQYF. The CDR3 nucleotides read TGTGACAGCAGCCCCGAGGCCTTTATTGGCACAGATACGCAGTATTTT.